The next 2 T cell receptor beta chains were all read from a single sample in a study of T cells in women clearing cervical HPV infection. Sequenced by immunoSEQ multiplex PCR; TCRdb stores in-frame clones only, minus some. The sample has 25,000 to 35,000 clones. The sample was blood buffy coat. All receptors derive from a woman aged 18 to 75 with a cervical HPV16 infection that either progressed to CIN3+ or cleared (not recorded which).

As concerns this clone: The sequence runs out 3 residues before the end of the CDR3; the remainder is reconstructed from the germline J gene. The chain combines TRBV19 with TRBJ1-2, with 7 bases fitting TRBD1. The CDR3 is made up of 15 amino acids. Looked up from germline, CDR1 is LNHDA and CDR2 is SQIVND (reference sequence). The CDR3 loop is CASSPDQGGRGDYTF. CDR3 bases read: TGTGCCAGTAGTCCCGACCAGGGGGGAAGGGGCGAC.

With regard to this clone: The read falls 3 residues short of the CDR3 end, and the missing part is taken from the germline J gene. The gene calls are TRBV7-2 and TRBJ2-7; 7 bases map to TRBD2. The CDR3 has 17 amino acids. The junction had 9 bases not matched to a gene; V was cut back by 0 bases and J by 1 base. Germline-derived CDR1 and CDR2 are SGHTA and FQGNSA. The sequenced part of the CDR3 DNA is TGTGCCAGCAGCTTAGCCCAATGGGGGGGTCGTTCCTACGAG. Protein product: CASSLAQWGGRSYE. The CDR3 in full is CASSLAQWGGRSYEQYF.